Shown below are 29 T cell receptor beta chains from a single sample sequenced in a study of blood T cell repertoires in COVID-19. Sequencing used immunoSEQ multiplex PCR; TCRdb keeps in-frame clones, though not all of them. The sample has about 210,000 clones, 86% seen once. The sequenced material came from PBMCs or T cells enriched from blood (not recorded which). The receptors originated from a woman aged 40 to 50 in a cohort exposed to, infected with or recovered from COVID-19 (not recorded which).

This clone came up once. This chain uses TRBV3-1 (or the pseudogene TRBV3-2) with TRBJ2-1; 8 bases are shared with TRBD1. Germline V gene sequence: CDR1 LGHDT, CDR2 YNNKEL (reference sequence). This CDR3 has 16 residues. J was trimmed by 6 bases and V by 1 base; bases with no gene match: 8. CDR3 protein: CASSQAGTGEVNEQFF. Written as DNA, the CDR3 is TGTGCCAGCAGCCAAGCCGGGACAGGAGAAGTCAATGAGCAGTTCTTC.

The chain has TRBV27 and TRBJ2-1; D remains ambiguous. Deletions cut 4 bases from V and 2 bases from J, with 12 bases between. Per the germline V gene, CDR1 is MNHEY and CDR2 is SMNVEV (reference sequence). The CDR3 covers 15 residues. CDR3 region: CASSSQILPYNEQFF. In nucleotides, the CDR3 is TGTGCCAGCAGTTCACAGATACTTCCCTACAATGAGCAGTTCTTC.

As DNA, the CDR3 is TGTGCCACCAGTGATTCAGGACAGGGGGCTGGCTATGGCTACACCTTC. It codes for CATSDSGQGAGYGYTF. The V call is TRBV24-1, the J call TRBJ1-2, with 11 bases matching TRBD1. Trimming removed 2 bases from V and 4 bases from J; junction bases left unmatched: 5. Germline V CDR1 and CDR2: KGHDR, SFDVKD. The CDR3 has 16 residues.

The chain employs TRBV7-2 and TRBJ2-3; D gene ambiguous. Trimming pared 3 bases from V and 2 bases from J, leaving 9 bases between. This CDR3 comprises 14 residues. CDR1 is SGHTA and CDR2 is FQGNSA in the germline V gene. CDR3 sequence: CASSFAVATDTQYF. CDR3 nucleotides: TGTGCCAGCAGCTTTGCAGTGGCCACAGATACGCAGTATTTT.

The rearrangement uses TRBV9 and TRBJ2-3; 8 bases align to TRBD1. The CDR3 runs to 15 residues. V lost 3 bases and J lost 4; bases outside the gene matches: 7. Germline V gene sequence: CDR1 SGDLS, CDR2 YYNGEE. CDR3 in DNA: TGTGCCAGCAGCGGGCTCGGACAGGGTGCAGATACGCAGTATTTT. It yields the protein CASSGLGQGADTQYF.

The CDR3 loop reads CAISESGTNTEAFF. The CDR3 region has the DNA TGTGCCATCAGTGAGTCTGGCACGAACACTGAAGCTTTCTTT. V is TRBV10-3 and J is TRBJ1-1; D gene uncertain. Trimming pared 0 bases from V and 1 base from J, leaving 6 bases between. This CDR3 comprises 14 residues. Germline V lookup: CDR1 ENHRY, CDR2 SYGVKD.

The chain combines TRBV11-2 with TRBJ2-5; TRBD2 might be the D (7 bases). The CDR3 consists of 15 residues. Germline CDR1 is SGHAT and CDR2 is FQNNGV. Trimming stripped 4 bases from V and 4 bases from J, with 16 bases between. The CDR3 nucleotides read TGTGCCAGCAGCTCATACAGGGAGGGAGGAGAGACCCAGTACTTC. It encodes CASSSYREGGETQYF. The full variable domain, completed using reference TRBV11-2 and TRBJ2-5, is EAGVAQSPRYKIIEKRQSVAFWCNPISGHATLYWYQQILGQGPKLLIQFQNNGVVDDSQLPKDRFSAERLKGVDSTLKIQPAKLEDSAVYLCASSSYREGGETQYFGPGTRLLVL.

The chain employs TRBV10-3 and TRBJ2-5, with TRBD2 identical over 14 bases. The CDR3 sequence is 15 residues long. Germline CDR1 ENHRY, CDR2 SYGVKD. V was pared by 6 bases and J by 3 bases, with 3 bases of the junction left unmatched. Written as DNA, the CDR3 is TGTGCCATCAGCGGACTAGCGGGAGGTGAAGAGACCCAGTACTTC. This encodes CAISGLAGGEETQYF.

This chain joins TRBV9 and TRBJ2-1, with 10 bases lining up with TRBD2. CDR1 and CDR2 (germline): SGDLS, YYNGEE. The V segment lost 5 bases and the J segment 6 bases; nucleotides outside the gene matches: 14. There are 17 residues in the CDR3. Here the CDR3 reads CASSLLSGLAPLNEQFF. As DNA, the CDR3 is TGTGCCAGCAGTCTCTTATCGGGACTAGCGCCCCTCAATGAGCAGTTCTTC.

In regard to this clone: Within the sample, other DNA sequences also encode this same CDR3. The chain recombines TRBV2 with TRBJ1-3; 8 positions agree with TRBD1. Germline V gene lookup returns CDR1 SNHLY and CDR2 FYNNEI. The CDR3 sequence is 13 residues long. V lost 4 bases and J lost 4; bases outside the gene matches: 0. The CDR3 bases are TGTGCCAGCAGTGGGACAGGGGGAAACACCATATATTTT. As protein: CASSGTGGNTIYF.

This chain connects TRBV10-2 to TRBJ1-1; 10 bases match TRBD1. The CDR3 covers 18 residues. CDR1 WSHSY and CDR2 SAAADI come from the germline V gene. The V segment lost 6 bases and the J segment 6 bases; nucleotides outside the gene matches: 19. CDR3 in DNA: TGCGCCAGCAGACCCGGGACAGGGGTTGAAAACTGGTTGGCTGAAGCTTTCTTT. Protein: CASRPGTGVENWLAEAFF.

The chain combines TRBV7-2 with TRBJ1-2; D gene uncertain. Deletions cut 5 bases from V and 8 bases from J, with 15 bases between. Germline lookup yields CDR1 SGHTA and CDR2 FQGNSA. The CDR3 contains 13 residues. The CDR3 protein is CASSPSGEFGYTF. The CDR3 nucleotides are TGTGCCAGCAGCCCAAGCGGTGAGTTCGGCTACACCTTC.

The chain is built from TRBV30 and TRBJ2-3; possible D gene TRBD2, 5 bases. The CDR3 is 16 amino acids. Trimming took 0 bases from V and 2 from J, leaving 15 bases between them. From germline, CDR1 is GTSNPN and CDR2 SVGIG (reference sequence). Here the CDR3 reads CAWSVRSLAYTDTQYF. The CDR3 DNA is TGTGCCTGGAGTGTACGATCTCTAGCTTACACAGATACGCAGTATTTT.

The chain combines TRBV6-1 with TRBJ2-3, with TRBD2 matching over 13 bases. V shed 1 base, J shed 1 base, and the junction held 5 bases outside the gene matches. Germline-derived CDR1 and CDR2 are MNHNS and SASEGT. This CDR3 has 18 residues. This chain's CDR3 is CASSEGVGLAGGTDTQYF. Here the CDR3 DNA reads TGTGCCAGCAGTGAAGGAGTTGGACTAGCGGGGGGCACAGATACGCAGTATTTT.

The chain carries TRBV4-1 and TRBJ1-1, with a weak D call TRBD1 (6 bases). This CDR3 contains 11 residues. The germline V gene encodes CDR1 MGHRA and CDR2 YSYEKL. Trimming stripped 5 bases from V and 11 bases from J, with 12 bases between. The CDR3 region is CASSYRDWAFF. CDR3 DNA: TGCGCCAGCAGCTACAGGGATTGGGCTTTCTTT.

This chain uses TRBV6-5 with TRBJ2-1; 9 bases line up with TRBD2. The CDR3 loop spans 16 amino acids. V gave up 1 base and J gave up 5 bases; unmatched junction bases: 6. Looked up from germline, CDR1 is MNHEY and CDR2 is SVGAGI. Here the CDR3 DNA reads TGTGCCAGCAGTTACTTCGGGGGACTAGCTAACAATGAGCAGTTCTTC. This sequence encodes CASSYFGGLANNEQFF.

The genes are TRBV6-6 and TRBJ2-5, with TRBD1 as a possible D gene (6 bases). CDR1 and CDR2 (germline): MNHNY, SVGAGI (reference sequence). Between the trimmed V and J ends, which lost 3 bases and 7 bases, there was a span of 18 bases. The CDR3 extends over 15 amino acids. CDR3 DNA: TGTGCCAGCAGTTATTATGGGGGACAAGGGGGGACCCAGTACTTC. Its translation is CASSYYGGQGGTQYF.

The genes are TRBV11-2 and TRBJ1-4; D gene ambiguous. CDR3 length: 12 residues. Per germline, CDR1 SGHAT and CDR2 FQNNGV. Trimming took off 2 bases at V and 6 bases at J, with 4 bases between the two ends. The DNA of the CDR3 is TGTGCCAGCAGCTTAATCGATGAAAAACTGTTTTTT. Amino acids: CASSLIDEKLFF. Full variable domain (missing parts from reference TRBV11-2 and TRBJ1-4): EAGVAQSPRYKIIEKRQSVAFWCNPISGHATLYWYQQILGQGPKLLIQFQNNGVVDDSQLPKDRFSAERLKGVDSTLKIQPAKLEDSAVYLCASSLIDEKLFFGSGTQLSVL.

The chain uses TRBV18 and TRBJ1-2, with TRBD1 matching over 12 bases. Germline CDR1 KGHSH, CDR2 LQKENI. This CDR3 spans 15 amino acids. V lost 3 bases to trimming and J lost 5 bases; unmatched junction nucleotides: 4. The CDR3 DNA reads TGTGCCAGCTCACCCGGGACAGGGGGCAGTTATGGCTACACCTTC. Amino acid sequence: CASSPGTGGSYGYTF.

J is TRBJ1-1 and V is TRBV5-1, with D tentatively TRBD1 (5 bases). CDR1 and CDR2 from the germline V gene are SGHRS and YFSETQ. The CDR3 totals 15 residues. V lost 4 bases to trimming and J lost 5 bases, with 18 bases between them. The CDR3 is CASSPKGGGVTEAFF. In nucleotides, the CDR3 is TGCGCCAGCAGCCCGAAAGGTGGGGGGGTGACTGAAGCTTTCTTT.

The table lists this clone with a count of one. The CDR3 loop reads CASGPKSETQYF. The DNA for the CDR3 is TGTGCCAGCGGCCCCAAATCCGAGACCCAGTACTTC. The rearrangement uses TRBV7-9 and TRBJ2-5; D uncertain. The CDR3 totals 12 residues. Trimming shortened V by 8 bases and J by 5 bases, and 12 bases separated the two germline ends. Germline values: CDR1 SEHNR, CDR2 FQNEAQ (reference sequence).

The gene calls are TRBV14 and TRBJ2-1; no reliable D call. The germline gives CDR1 SGHDN, CDR2 FVKESK. V shed 0 bases and J shed 4 bases, with 4 bases lying between them. This CDR3 is 13 amino acids long. The CDR3 nucleotides are TGTGCCAGCAGCCAAGATAGTTACAATGAGCAGTTCTTC. Protein product: CASSQDSYNEQFF.

In regard to this clone: Other DNA sequences in the sample encode the same CDR3. This rearrangement joins TRBV29-1 to TRBJ1-1; D not resolved. CDR1 and CDR2 from the germline V gene are SQVTM and ANQGSEA. CDR3 length: 12 amino acids. Trimming left V 0 bases short and J 1 base short, with 3 bases between. CDR3 sequence: CSVEDGNTEAFF. The CDR3 DNA is TGCAGCGTTGAAGACGGGAACACTGAAGCTTTCTTT.

This chain joins TRBV20-1 and TRBJ1-3, with D tentatively TRBD1 (6 bases). The germline CDR1 and CDR2 sequences are DFQATT and SNEGSKA (reference sequence). Trimming took 3 bases from V and 8 from J, leaving 8 bases between them. CDR3 size: 11 residues. The CDR3 DNA reads TGCAGTGCTAGGGACAGTTACACCATATATTTT. It specifies CSARDSYTIYF.

The rearrangement links TRBV5-1 to TRBJ1-4; D remains unclear. The CDR3 spans 15 residues. Germline loops: CDR1 SGHRS, CDR2 YFSETQ. V was pared by 0 bases and J by 4 bases, with 10 bases between. The CDR3 bases are TGCGCCAGCAGCTTGGGGGAGTTTAGTAATGAAAAACTGTTTTTT. Translating it yields CASSLGEFSNEKLFF. Full variable domain (missing parts from reference TRBV5-1 and TRBJ1-4): KAGVTQTPRYLIKTRGQQVTLSCSPISGHRSVSWYQQTPGQGLQFLFEYFSETQRNKGNFPGRFSGRQFSNSRSEMNVSTLELGDSALYLCASSLGEFSNEKLFFGSGTQLSVL.

V gene TRBV2 combines with J gene TRBJ1-1; D is perhaps TRBD1 (5 bases). Germline CDR1 reads SNHLY; CDR2 reads FYNNEI. The CDR3 spans 13 residues. V lost 8 bases and J 6 bases, leaving 16 bases between the germline ends. This chain's CDR3 is CASCTGQSAEAFF. The CDR3, as DNA: TGTGCCAGCTGTACAGGTCAAAGCGCTGAAGCTTTCTTT.

The rearrangement joins TRBV5-4 to TRBJ2-5; 7 bases map to TRBD1. The length of the CDR3 is 14 residues. The germline gives CDR1 SGHNT, CDR2 YYREEE (reference sequence). The V segment lost 2 bases and the J segment 5 bases; nucleotides outside the gene matches: 6. As DNA, the CDR3 is TGTGCCAGCAGCTTAACAGGGGCCGTGGAGACCCAGTACTTC. This translates into CASSLTGAVETQYF. Combining the CDR3 with reference TRBV5-4 and TRBJ2-5 gives the whole variable domain ETGVTQSPTHLIKTRGQQVTLRCSSQSGHNTVSWYQQALGQGPQFIFQYYREEENGRGNFPPRFSGLQFPNYSSELNVNALELDDSALYLCASSLTGAVETQYFGPGTRLLVL.

This sequence joins TRBV10-3 and TRBJ2-5; TRBD2 matches 8 bases. The CDR3 length is 14 residues. The ends lost 6 bases at V and 1 base at J; junction bases unmatched: 4. Germline-derived CDR1 and CDR2 are ENHRY and SYGVKD. CDR3 in DNA: TGTGCCATCAGAGCCGGGGGGGCCCAAGAGACCCAGTACTTC. This translates into CAIRAGGAQETQYF.

This clone has just a few counts. CDR3: CASRGYSNQPQHF. The DNA of the CDR3 is TGTGCCAGCAGGGGCTATAGCAATCAGCCCCAGCATTTT. The chain has TRBV27 and TRBJ1-5; no clear D. Germline loops: CDR1 MNHEY, CDR2 SMNVEV (reference sequence). The CDR3 totals 13 residues. Trimming pared 6 bases from V and 0 bases from J, leaving 6 bases between.